The 26 T cell receptor beta chains listed next were all sequenced from one sample in a study of early T cells in non-severe SARS-CoV-2 infection. TCRdb passed the 5' RACE reads through MiXCR, listing each CDR3 protein once. The sample carries 32,000 or so distinct CDR3 sequences, under 6% recorded once. The sample taken for sequencing was whole blood. The receptors were gathered from an adult who was a healthcare worker with PCR-confirmed SARS-CoV-2 infection or an uninfected control (not recorded which).

This clonotype has more than one count but fewer than ten. CDR3 in amino acids: CASSKESYQPQHF. The CDR3 DNA follows: TGTGCCAGCAGCAAAGAGAGTTATCAGCCCCAGCATTTT. V is TRBV6-6 and J is TRBJ1-5; D is ambiguous. From germline, CDR1 is MNHNY and CDR2 SVGAGI (reference sequence). The CDR3 consists of 13 residues. Trimming stripped 6 bases from V and 5 bases from J, with 11 bases between.

This clonotype has just a few counts. The chain couples TRBV7-9 to TRBJ2-5, with TRBD1 identical over 7 bases. Germline lookup yields CDR1 SEHNR and CDR2 FQNEAQ (reference sequence). CDR3 length equals 15 residues. V was pared by 5 bases and J by 3 bases, with 9 bases of the junction left unmatched. The CDR3 reads CASSPRTGAKETQYF. The CDR3 DNA is TGTGCCAGCAGCCCACGGACAGGCGCCAAAGAGACCCAGTACTTC.

The chain carries TRBV6-5 and TRBJ1-4, with TRBD1 matching 8 bases. CDR1 is MNHEY, CDR2 SVGAGI, per germline. The CDR3 length is 15 residues. The junction had 5 bases not matched to a gene; V was cut back by 4 bases and J by 4 bases. DNA of the CDR3: TGTGCCAGCAGTTTCTCGGGACAGGATAATGAAAAACTGTTTTTT. This codes for CASSFSGQDNEKLFF.

This clonotype has a count of ten or more. V usage is TRBV10-1 and J usage is TRBJ2-7; D remains unclear. V was pared by 0 bases and J by 5 bases, with 11 bases between. CDR3 length: 14 residues. Looked up from germline, CDR1 is WNHNN and CDR2 is SYGVQD (reference sequence). In DNA, the CDR3 is TGCGCCAGCAGTGAGTCGCATGGGTCCAACGAGCAGTACTTC. It is translated as CASSESHGSNEQYF.

The table lists this clonotype with a few counts. The genes are TRBV12-3 or TRBV12-4 and TRBJ1-1, with D unresolved. The CDR3 runs to 13 residues. The V and J ends lost 3 bases and 3 bases respectively, with 8 bases between them. CDR3 bases: TGTGCCAGCAGTTTTGGGCGCGACACTGAAGCTTTCTTT. Translation: CASSFGRDTEAFF.

This clonotype was detected ten times or more. The rearrangement joins TRBV19 to TRBJ2-5, with 7 bases identical to TRBD2. Germline CDR1 LNHDA, CDR2 SQIVND (reference sequence). The CDR3 contains 14 residues. V lost 5 bases, J lost 3 bases, and 6 bases stayed unmatched. In nucleotides, the CDR3 is TGTGCCAGTAGTTCCCCTGGACTAGAAGAGACCCAGTACTTC. Protein product: CASSSPGLEETQYF.

This clonotype was recorded at least ten times. The V call is TRBV15, the J call TRBJ1-5; D may be TRBD1 (5 bases). Trimming left V 1 base short and J 3 bases short, with 10 bases between. The germline V gene has CDR1 LNHNV and CDR2 YYDKDF (reference sequence). The CDR3 contains 15 residues. CDR3 sequence (DNA): TGTGCCACCAGCAGAGGTGGGGGGTTCAATCAGCCCCAGCATTTT. Translating gives CATSRGGGFNQPQHF.

This clonotype occurred many times. This sequence joins TRBV4-1 and TRBJ2-3; 8 bases fit TRBD2. The CDR3 loop spans 16 amino acids. The junction had 7 bases not matched to a gene; V was cut back by 3 bases and J by 2 bases. Germline V CDR1 and CDR2: MGHRA, YSYEKL. The CDR3, as DNA: TGCGCCAGCAGCCATCGTGTAGCGGGGCTCACAGATACGCAGTATTTT. Its translation is CASSHRVAGLTDTQYF.

This clonotype was observed many times. The chain couples TRBV27 to TRBJ2-3; TRBD2 aligns across 10 bases. J gave up 3 bases and V 5 bases, and 11 bases lay outside the gene matches. The germline V gene has CDR1 MNHEY and CDR2 SMNVEV (reference sequence). The CDR3 contains 17 residues. The CDR3 spells CASSAFLSGGATDTQYF. The CDR3 DNA is TGTGCCAGCAGTGCCTTCCTAAGCGGGGGGGCAACAGATACGCAGTATTTT.

This clonotype was observed a handful of times. This sequence joins TRBV6-2 or TRBV6-3 and TRBJ2-7; TRBD1 matches at 8 bases. Germline V gene lookup returns CDR1 MNHEY and CDR2 SVGEGT. This CDR3 is 16 amino acids long. V was clipped by 0 bases and J by 3 bases; unmatched bases: 7. CDR3 sequence (DNA): TGTGCCAGCAGTTACTCGAACAGGGGGGCCAACTACGAGCAGTACTTC. Translating it yields CASSYSNRGANYEQYF.

This clonotype was observed at least ten times. The CDR3 loop reads CASSRTADTQYF. CDR3 nucleotides: TGTGCCAGCAGCAGGACAGCAGATACGCAGTATTTT. This rearrangement joins TRBV7-9 to TRBJ2-3, with a weak D call TRBD1 (6 bases). The CDR3 length is 12 residues. Between the trimmed V and J ends, which lost 5 bases and 4 bases, there was a span of 7 bases. Germline-derived CDR1 and CDR2 are SEHNR and FQNEAQ (reference sequence).

This clonotype came up many times. V gene TRBV7-9 combines with J gene TRBJ1-1; D is perhaps TRBD1 (6 bases). The CDR3 is 13 amino acids. Germline CDR1 SEHNR, CDR2 FQNEAQ (reference sequence). V shed 3 bases and J shed 5 bases, with 10 bases lying between them. CDR3 region: CASSFGGGTEAFF. In nucleotides, the CDR3 is TGTGCCAGCAGCTTCGGGGGCGGGACTGAAGCTTTCTTT.

Many counts were recorded for this clonotype. The chain uses TRBV7-9 and TRBJ2-3; possible D gene TRBD2, 5 bases. With 2 bases removed from V and 3 bases from J, the gap between germline ends came to 9 bases. Germline V gives CDR1 SEHNR, CDR2 FQNEAQ (reference sequence). The length of the CDR3 is 14 residues. CDR3 sequence: CASSLPLATDTQYF. Written as DNA, the CDR3 is TGTGCCAGCAGCTTACCGCTAGCTACAGATACGCAGTATTTT.

This clonotype was detected many times. The chain carries TRBV7-9 and TRBJ2-2, with a possible D match to TRBD1 (6 bases). Trimming removed 5 bases at V and 6 bases at J, with 19 bases between. The CDR3 runs 16 residues. Germline V gene sequence: CDR1 SEHNR, CDR2 FQNEAQ (reference sequence). The chain's CDR3 is CASSRGQTGTAGELFF. The CDR3 DNA reads as TGTGCCAGCAGCCGAGGTCAAACAGGGACGGCCGGGGAGCTGTTTTTT.

There are many counts of this clonotype. The V and J genes are TRBV7-2 and TRBJ2-7; possible D gene TRBD1, 6 bases. V lost 5 bases, J lost 3 bases, and 17 bases lay in between. Germline values: CDR1 SGHTA, CDR2 FQGNSA. The CDR3 contains 15 residues. CDR3 loop: CASSTSGDTGYEQYF. Here the CDR3 DNA reads TGTGCCAGCAGCACGTCAGGGGATACGGGCTACGAGCAGTACTTC.

By share, this clonotype counts as medium-sized. The V and J genes are TRBV20-1 and TRBJ2-3; 12 nucleotides line up with TRBD2. This CDR3 is 16 amino acids long. Looked up from germline, CDR1 is DFQATT and CDR2 is SNEGSKA (reference sequence). The trim removed 7 bases at V and 5 bases at J, leaving 13 bases unmatched. CDR3 protein: CSVSSGGALKRDTQYF. CDR3 nucleotide sequence: TGCAGTGTCTCTAGCGGGGGGGCTCTAAAACGAGATACGCAGTATTTT.

This clonotype was seen a few times. The chain employs TRBV10-3 and TRBJ1-1; the match to TRBD1 covers 7 bases. With 6 bases clipped from V and 3 bases from J, the junction kept 4 bases outside the gene matches. Germline V gene sequence: CDR1 ENHRY, CDR2 SYGVKD. The CDR3 length is 13 residues. The DNA for the CDR3 is TGTGCCATCAGGACAGGGTCGGACACTGAAGCTTTCTTT. Its protein product is CAIRTGSDTEAFF.

This clonotype was seen ten or more times. The rearrangement joins TRBV20-1 to TRBJ2-1, with D tentatively TRBD1 (6 bases). V dropped 4 bases and J dropped 4 bases, with 8 bases sitting between them. Germline CDR1 and CDR2: DFQATT and SNEGSKA (reference sequence). This CDR3 contains 12 residues. The CDR3 nucleotides are TGCAGTGCTACCACAGGGTACAATGAGCAGTTCTTC. Its translation is CSATTGYNEQFF.

This clonotype was seen repeatedly, ten times or more. The chain has TRBV20-1 and TRBJ2-1; 10 nucleotides agree with TRBD1. V shed 3 bases and J 5 bases; nucleotides not matched to a gene: 13. Germline V gene lookup returns CDR1 DFQATT and CDR2 SNEGSKA (reference sequence). CDR3 length: 17 amino acids. The CDR3 protein is CSARLTGGSMVDNEQFF. DNA of the CDR3: TGCAGTGCTAGGCTGACAGGGGGCTCTATGGTAGACAATGAGCAGTTCTTC.

This clonotype was seen ten or more times. The J gene is TRBJ2-7, the V gene TRBV13; TRBD2 matches at 11 bases. Germline assignment: CDR1 PRHDT and CDR2 FYEKMQ (reference sequence). V lost 3 bases, J lost 2 bases, and 3 bases stayed unmatched. CDR3 length equals 15 residues. The CDR3 DNA sequence: TGTGCCAGCAGCTTGGGGACTAGCGGTGCCTACGAGCAGTACTTC. This codes for CASSLGTSGAYEQYF.

The chain uses TRBV6-2 or TRBV6-3 and TRBJ2-2, with 7 bases fitting TRBD2. V shed 7 bases and J 7 bases; nucleotides not matched to a gene: 9. The CDR3 spans 14 residues. Germline V lookup: CDR1 MNHEY, CDR2 SVGEGT. The CDR3 loop reads CASTRAGTSGELFF. The CDR3 coding sequence is TGTGCCAGCACGCGAGCGGGGACCAGCGGGGAGCTGTTTTTT.

This clonotype was detected many times. The V call is TRBV28, the J call TRBJ2-3; TRBD1 might be the D (5 bases). The CDR3 spans 14 residues. The V gene's germline CDR1 is MDHEN and CDR2 SYDVKM. The V end lost 7 bases, the J end lost 0 bases, and 11 bases lay between the germline ends. The CDR3 spells CASTTKGSTDTQYF. CDR3 nucleotide sequence: TGTGCCAGCACCACTAAGGGGAGCACAGATACGCAGTATTTT.

At least ten counts were recorded for this clonotype. V usage is TRBV20-1 and J usage is TRBJ1-2; 8 positions agree with TRBD1. This CDR3 is 12 amino acids long. Unmatched junction bases numbered 6, after V lost 4 bases and J lost 8 bases. Looked up from germline, CDR1 is DFQATT and CDR2 is SNEGSKA (reference sequence). The DNA of the CDR3 is TGCAGTGCTATTGACAGGGGCGAAGGCTACACCTTC. This translates into CSAIDRGEGYTF.

The sample holds many counts of this clonotype. The CDR3 nucleotides read TGCAGCGTTAGTCCGGATATCACTGAAGCTTTCTTT. As protein: CSVSPDITEAFF. The gene calls are TRBV29-1 and TRBJ1-1; D is unclear. Trimming took 5 bases from V and 4 from J, leaving 11 bases between them. CDR3 length: 12 residues. Germline V gene data show CDR1 as SQVTM and CDR2 as ANQGSEA.

This clonotype was counted at least ten times. The chain carries TRBV7-2 and TRBJ2-3; 8 bases are shared with TRBD1. With 7 bases clipped from V and 5 bases from J, the junction kept 11 bases outside the gene matches. This CDR3 region has 15 residues. Germline V gives CDR1 SGHTA, CDR2 FQGNSA. The DNA for the CDR3 is TGTGCCAGCACCCGAAAAGGGACAGGCGGAGATACGCAGTATTTT. This encodes CASTRKGTGGDTQYF.

This clonotype was observed at least ten times. This sequence joins TRBV6-6 and TRBJ1-1; weak D call: TRBD1 (6 bases). This CDR3 is 16 amino acids long. Germline CDR1 MNHNY, CDR2 SVGAGI (reference sequence). V lost 6 bases, J lost 0 bases, and 17 bases lay in between. This chain's CDR3 is CASRSAKGQLNTEAFF. The DNA of the CDR3 is TGTGCCAGCAGATCCGCTAAAGGACAGTTGAACACTGAAGCTTTCTTT.